This T cell receptor (beta chain) comes out of a study of a mutant IDH1 vaccine in newly diagnosed glioma. Whole-study context: Before enrollment, patients got radiotherapy alone, temozolomide alone, or mostly the combination.

Generated by immunoSEQ multiplex PCR, the TCRdb table keeps only in-frame clones and is missing some. The data show 90,000 to 100,000 clones, around nine tenths seen once. Losses at the gene ends were 3 bases for V and 5 bases for J; bases not matched to a gene: 4. Germline-derived CDR1 and CDR2 are MNHNS and SASEGT. The CDR3 length is 14 residues. Details on this clone: The antigen is undetermined.

This sample's time point: baseline, week 1 (first vaccination visit). Treatment described: pre-vaccination baseline after standard-of-care therapy. Study observations and caveats: With respect to changes in top peripheral T cell clonotypes, pseudoprogression seemed unrelated. Researchers report vaccine-induced immune responses in approximately 95% of patients.

J is TRBJ1-3 and V is TRBV6-1; TRBD1 agrees at 7 bases. The source was PBMCs, collected from a glioma patient treated with radiotherapy, temozolomide or both. This TCR derives from a woman between 45 and 60 years old with glioma. The CDR3 DNA sequence: TGTGCCAGCAGTGACGCAGGGGGTAGAAACACCATATATTTT. Translating gives CASSDAGGRNTIYF.